The 25 T cell receptor beta chains below were found in one sample sequenced in a study of Ad26.COV2.S vaccination and SARS-CoV-2 variants. TCRdb's table, derived via immunoSEQ multiplex PCR, lists solely in-frame clones and lacks some. The table includes around 400,000 clones, about four fifths detected once. Treatment meaning: some 20 received Ad26.COV2.S at low or high dose, single or two shots; 5 received placebo; per-sample allocation not given. Day 63 following the first vaccine or placebo injection was when the samples were taken. This specimen consisted of peripheral blood, obtained in a trial of Ad26.COV2.S vaccine versus placebo. Source of these receptors: a person aged 18-65 years who received the Ad26.COV2.S COVID-19 vaccine or a placebo.

The count of this clone is one. The rearrangement uses TRBV21-1 and TRBJ1-5; TRBD1 reflects the table's D call only, with no check against the DNA. TRBV21-1 is described as a pseudogene. The CDR3 covers 14 residues. CDR3 sequence reads: CASSTGTENQPQHF. For the CDR3, the DNA is TGTGCCAGCAGTACCGGGACAGAGAATCAGCCCCAGCATTTT.

The V gene is TRBV5-1, the J gene TRBJ1-3, with D possibly TRBD1 on 6 matching bases. Deletions cut 4 bases from V and 2 bases from J, with 16 bases between. CDR3 length equals 16 residues. Germline V gene sequence: CDR1 SGHRS, CDR2 YFSETQ. CDR3 coding DNA: TGCGCCAGCAGCGGGACTGCGGGGGCGGCTGGAAACACCATATATTTT. It translates to CASSGTAGAAGNTIYF.

The gene calls are TRBV2 and TRBJ2-7, with 8 nucleotides matching TRBD1. The CDR3 loop spans 11 amino acids. Per germline, CDR1 SNHLY and CDR2 FYNNEI. Trimming took 6 bases from V and 6 from J; bases not matched to a gene: 1. CDR3 sequence reads: CASSTGGEQYF. DNA of the CDR3: TGTGCCAGCAGCACAGGGGGCGAGCAGTACTTC.

The chain recombines TRBV5-1 with TRBJ1-6; D remains unclear. This CDR3 has 13 amino acids. Trimming took 0 bases from V and 10 from J, leaving 8 bases between them. Germline CDR1 SGHRS, CDR2 YFSETQ. In nucleotides, the CDR3 is TGCGCCAGCAGCTTGGGCGCGGGATCACCCCTCCACTTT. Translating it yields CASSLGAGSPLHF.

The chain's CDR3 is CASSKRTESPGANVLTF. The CDR3 bases are TGTGCCAGCAGCAAGAGGACCGAAAGCCCTGGGGCCAACGTCCTGACTTTC. V gene TRBV21-1 combines with J gene TRBJ2-6. TRBV21-1 represents a pseudogene. The CDR3 length is 17 residues.

This chain uses TRBV9 with TRBJ1-2; D call uncertain. The CDR3 covers 15 residues. The V gene lost 3 bases and the J gene lost 8 bases, with 20 bases spanning the gap. CDR1 and CDR2 (germline): SGDLS, YYNGEE. The DNA for the CDR3 is TGTGCCAGCAGCGCCGAACCGACGGCGCGGGGAGGCTACACCTTC. It specifies CASSAEPTARGGYTF.

This rearrangement joins TRBV15 to TRBJ2-5; a possible D gene is TRBD2 (6 bases). This CDR3 comprises 15 residues. Germline V gene lookup returns CDR1 LNHNV and CDR2 YYDKDF (reference sequence). V shed 5 bases and J shed 6 bases, with 19 bases lying between them. The CDR3 is CATSPPGLPKQTQYF. The CDR3 bases are TGTGCCACCAGCCCCCCGGGACTCCCGAAGCAGACCCAGTACTTC.

V is TRBV30 and J is TRBJ2-7; 9 positions match TRBD2. V lost 7 bases, J lost 4 bases, and 11 bases stayed unmatched. Germline assignment: CDR1 GTSNPN and CDR2 SVGIG (reference sequence). The CDR3 spans 14 residues. The CDR3 DNA reads as TGTGCCTTCACCGGGACTAGCTTCTTTTACGAGCAGTACTTC. Translated: CAFTGTSFFYEQYF.

This clone was detected only once. The rearrangement uses TRBV4-1 and TRBJ1-2; no definite D call. Germline values: CDR1 MGHRA, CDR2 YSYEKL. Trimming took 1 base from V and 6 from J, leaving 3 bases between them. CDR3 length equals 11 residues. The CDR3 loop is CASSQGDGYTF. The CDR3 DNA is TGCGCCAGCAGCCAAGGGGATGGCTACACCTTC.

The J gene is TRBJ2-7, the V gene TRBV3-1 (or the pseudogene TRBV3-2), with a possible D match to TRBD1 (6 bases). This CDR3 is 14 amino acids long. Looked up from germline, CDR1 is LGHDT and CDR2 is YNNKEL (reference sequence). Trimming removed 3 bases at V and 6 bases at J, with 15 bases between. Here the CDR3 reads CASSHGGASGEQYF. DNA for the CDR3: TGTGCCAGCAGCCATGGGGGCGCAAGTGGCGAGCAGTACTTC.

The V call is TRBV11-1, the J call TRBJ2-3, with 7 nucleotides matching TRBD2. CDR3 length: 12 residues. Per the germline V gene, CDR1 is SGHAT and CDR2 is FQDESV (reference sequence). J lost 5 bases, V lost 5 bases, and 1 base had no gene match. The CDR3 loop is CASSPGGDTQYF. The CDR3 DNA reads TGTGCCAGCAGCCCGGGGGGAGATACGCAGTATTTT.

V is TRBV5-6 and J is TRBJ1-6, with D perhaps TRBD1 (6 bases). The CDR3 extends over 14 amino acids. V dropped 4 bases and J dropped 7 bases, with 12 bases sitting between them. The germline gives CDR1 SGHDT, CDR2 YYEEEE. The CDR3 region has the DNA TGTGCCAGCAGCAAACAGGGATGGAATTCACCCCTCCACTTT. Amino acid sequence: CASSKQGWNSPLHF.

The chain recombines TRBV28 with TRBJ2-4, with D unresolved. The CDR3 is 11 amino acids. Trimming pared 1 base from V and 6 bases from J, leaving 1 base between. Germline lookup yields CDR1 MDHEN and CDR2 SYDVKM. The CDR3 region has the DNA TGTGCCAGCAGTTTATTAAACATTCAGTACTTC. Translation: CASSLLNIQYF.

The chain carries TRBV6-2 or TRBV6-3 and TRBJ1-1; the D gene is possibly TRBD1 (6 bases). The CDR3 is 15 residues long. V dropped 6 bases and J dropped 4 bases, with 18 bases sitting between them. Germline V CDR1 and CDR2: MNHEY, SVGEGT. The CDR3 here is CASSRTLQGRTEAFF. The CDR3, as DNA: TGTGCCAGCAGCCGGACTCTACAGGGACGCACTGAAGCTTTCTTT.

The V call is TRBV9, the J call TRBJ2-7, with 10 nucleotides matching TRBD2. The CDR3 has 15 amino acids. With V trimmed by 2 bases and J by 3 bases, 5 bases remained unmatched. Per the germline V gene, CDR1 is SGDLS and CDR2 is YYNGEE. The CDR3 DNA reads TGTGCCAGCAGCGTCGGACTAGCGGATCTCTACGAGCAGTACTTC. As protein: CASSVGLADLYEQYF.

The J gene is TRBJ1-1, the V gene TRBV13; D remains unclear. In germline, CDR1 is PRHDT, CDR2 FYEKMQ (reference sequence). V was clipped by 0 bases and J by 2 bases, with 10 bases between them. The CDR3 totals 15 residues. The CDR3 nucleotides read TGTGCCAGCAGCTTAGGCCGGGGAGAAAACACTGAAGCTTTCTTT. Translated: CASSLGRGENTEAFF. The entire variable domain, with the rest obtained from reference TRBV13 and TRBJ1-1, is as follows: AAGVIQSPRHLIKEKRETATLKCYPIPRHDTVYWYQQGPGQDPQFLISFYEKMQSDKGSIPDRFSAQQFSDYHSELNMSSLELGDSALYFCASSLGRGENTEAFFGQGTRLTVV.

The rearrangement uses TRBV14 and TRBJ1-1, with D possibly being TRBD1 (5 bases). Germline values: CDR1 SGHDN, CDR2 FVKESK. V lost 5 bases to trimming and J lost 1 base, with 11 bases between them. CDR3 length: 14 amino acids. Here the CDR3 reads CASSGALRNTEAFF. Written as DNA, the CDR3 is TGTGCCAGCAGCGGGGCCCTTCGGAACACTGAAGCTTTCTTT.

As for this clone: This same CDR3 is encoded by further DNA sequences in the sample. The V and J genes are TRBV12-3 or TRBV12-4 and TRBJ1-2; D is perhaps TRBD1 (5 bases). The V gene lost 2 bases and the J gene lost 4 bases, with 8 bases spanning the gap. The CDR3 length is 13 residues. The CDR3 bases are TGTGCCAGCAGTTTAAGACAGACCTATGGCTACACCTTC. Protein sequence: CASSLRQTYGYTF.

The V call is TRBV15, the J call TRBJ2-3; 8 positions match TRBD1. The CDR3 runs 13 residues. The germline CDR1 and CDR2 sequences are LNHNV and YYDKDF (reference sequence). V gave up 8 bases and J gave up 5 bases; unmatched junction bases: 6. DNA for the CDR3: TGTGCCACCGAGACAGGGGCGGGAGATACGCAGTATTTT. It translates to CATETGAGDTQYF.

This rearrangement joins TRBV4-1 to TRBJ1-6, with D hard to call. CDR1 and CDR2 (germline): MGHRA, YSYEKL. This CDR3 has 12 residues. The V end lost 1 base, the J end lost 13 bases, and 8 bases lay between the germline ends. In DNA form, the CDR3 reads TGCGCCAGCAGCCAAGTAGGTGGCCCCCTCCACTTT. Translating it yields CASSQVGGPLHF.

Regarding this clone: The same CDR3 is also encoded by other DNA sequences in this sample. The V gene is TRBV7-9, the J gene TRBJ1-2; TRBD1 matches at 11 bases. The junction had 5 bases not matched to a gene; V was cut back by 1 base and J by 7 bases. Germline V gene data show CDR1 as SEHNR and CDR2 as FQNEAQ (reference sequence). The CDR3 sequence is 15 residues long. CDR3 bases: TGTGCCAGCAGCTTAGGCGGGACAGGGGGTTTTGGCTACACCTTC. Its translation is CASSLGGTGGFGYTF.

This rearrangement joins TRBV7-2 to TRBJ1-1; a weak D match, TRBD1 (6 bases). The CDR3 has 16 amino acids. V dropped 0 bases and J dropped 4 bases, with 15 bases sitting between them. Germline V gene sequence: CDR1 SGHTA, CDR2 FQGNSA. The CDR3 coding sequence is TGTGCCAGCAGCTTAGCGTTGGTTCCGGGGGCCACTGAAGCTTTCTTT. It is translated as CASSLALVPGATEAFF.

The gene calls are TRBV7-6 and TRBJ2-1, with TRBD2 matching over 9 bases. The germline V gene encodes CDR1 SGHVS and CDR2 FNYEAQ. The CDR3 is made up of 16 amino acids. The J segment lost 4 bases and the V segment lost 5 bases, leaving 9 bases of the junction unmatched. The CDR3 reads CASSPGLAGIYNEQFF. The DNA of the CDR3 is TGTGCCAGCAGCCCCGGCCTAGCGGGAATTTACAATGAGCAGTTCTTC.

The rearrangement uses TRBV5-1 and TRBJ2-2, with D possibly matching TRBD2 (7 bases). Trimming stripped 0 bases from V and 2 bases from J, with 14 bases between. This CDR3 spans 17 amino acids. Germline V gene data show CDR1 as SGHRS and CDR2 as YFSETQ. The CDR3 reads CASSLVGRGPNTGELFF. CDR3 sequence (DNA): TGCGCCAGCAGCTTGGTAGGGCGGGGGCCCAACACCGGGGAGCTGTTTTTT.

The rearrangement uses TRBV3-1 (or the pseudogene TRBV3-2) and TRBJ1-2; D remains ambiguous. This CDR3 spans 13 amino acids. Trimming stripped 2 bases from V and 7 bases from J, with 11 bases between. Germline CDR1 is LGHDT and CDR2 is YNNKEL (reference sequence). The CDR3 region is CASSQTRERGYTF. DNA of the CDR3: TGTGCCAGCAGCCAAACGCGGGAGCGTGGCTACACCTTC.